The rows below give T cell receptor beta chains drawn from one sample of a study of shared clonotypes between healthy human individuals. The data were produced by immunoSEQ multiplex PCR, yet TCRdb's version contains in-frame clones alone and is incomplete. The sample yields under 600,000 clones, 75% to 80% seen once. Input material: PBMCs. The source is a woman aged 40 to 55 in good health. Some clones in this sample may be carry-over from other donors' samples. Both conserved end residues are part of each CDR3. Fields, in order: V gene, clone size, J gene, CDR3 length, D gene, CDR3 protein, CDR3 DNA. The D gene is left open where the match is weak. A row's size may be missing; if present it is once, few, many or a size class.

>TRBV15|.|TRBJ2-4|15|TRBD2
CATSRESGRENIQYF
TGTGCCACCAGCAGAGAGTCGGGGAGGGAAAACATTCAGTACTTC
>TRBV7-9|.|TRBJ1-1|13|.
CASSPWRNTEAFF
TGTGCCAGCAGCCCCTGGAGGAACACTGAAGCTTTCTTT
>TRBV7-7|once|TRBJ1-1|14|.
CASSSTDRNTEAFF
TGTGCCAGCAGCTCAACGGACAGGAACACTGAAGCTTTCTTT
>TRBV7-2|.|TRBJ2-1|16|.
CASSLVGGPHPNEQFF
TGTGCCAGCAGCTTAGTAGGCGGGCCTCACCCTAATGAGCAGTTCTTC
>TRBV6-6|few|TRBJ1-2|15|.
CASSYGQFTNYGYTF
TGTGCCAGCAGTTATGGACAGTTTACTAACTATGGCTACACCTTC
>TRBV7-3|.|TRBJ2-7|16|TRBD2
CASSLSGTSGPDEQYF
TGTGCCAGCAGCTTAAGCGGGACTAGCGGCCCCGACGAGCAGTACTTC
>TRBV28|.|TRBJ2-5|10|.
CASSSIQQYF
TGTGCCAGCAGTTCAATCCAGCAGTACTTC
>TRBV7-3|.|TRBJ2-3|16|.
CASSPEDHRLMDTQYF
TGTGCCAGCAGCCCCGAGGACCACAGGTTAATGGATACGCAGTATTTT
>TRBV7-8|.|TRBJ2-7|16|TRBD2
CASSSGTSGDLYEQYF
TGTGCCAGCAGCTCCGGGACTAGCGGGGATCTTTACGAGCAGTACTTC
>TRBV6-1|.|TRBJ2-3|17|TRBD2
CASSVSGLAGGQDTQYF
TGTGCCAGCAGTGTTTCAGGACTAGCGGGGGGGCAGGATACGCAGTATTTT
>TRBV29-1|.|TRBJ1-1|10|TRBD1
CSASTGVAFF
TGCAGCGCCTCGACAGGGGTAGCTTTCTTT
>TRBV27|few|TRBJ2-5|11|.
CASSLTETQYF
TGTGCCAGCAGTTTAACCGAGACCCAGTACTTC
>TRBV6-1|.|TRBJ2-1|18|TRBD1
CASSDLYVRGHSYNEQFF
TGTGCCAGCAGTGACCTTTATGTCAGGGGGCACTCCTACAATGAGCAGTTCTTC
>TRBV15|.|TRBJ2-7|15|.
CATSRDPGATYEQYF
TGTGCCACCAGCAGAGATCCAGGGGCTACCTACGAGCAGTACTTC
>TRBV5-6|.|TRBJ2-1|14|.
CASSYDLAYNEQFF
TGTGCCAGCAGCTATGATCTCGCGTACAATGAGCAGTTCTTC
>TRBV7-9|.|TRBJ2-3|13|.
CASSTPPGHVLYF
TGTGCCAGCAGCACGCCCCCCGGCCACGTGCTGTATTTT
>TRBV30|.|TRBJ2-5|14|.
CAWRGLGGGKTQYF
TGTGCCTGGAGGGGGTTGGGGGGCGGAAAGACCCAGTACTTC